This TCR beta chain is drawn from a study of cytomegalovirus exposure and HLA in healthy donors. Study in general: Earlier, about 180 million T cells were analyzed, and 90 million to 140 million unique TCR beta sequences were found among them.

The CDR3 totals 15 residues. Germline V gene data show CDR1 as LNHDA and CDR2 as SQIVND (reference sequence). With V trimmed by 5 bases and J by 4 bases, 6 bases remained unmatched. The PCR ran on 60 Vbeta and 13 Jbeta primers. Repertoires were generated with immunoSEQ multiplex PCR, while TCRdb's copy carries only in-frame clones and drops some. This sample yields roughly 180,000 clones, of which roughly 75% are seen a single time; 2.5% belongs to the top ten. General study points: TRBV6-2, TRBV6-3 and other indistinguishable V segments were excluded. It was reported that the classifier diagnosed cytomegalovirus status with high specificity and sensitivity in both the original and validation cohorts. In an earlier analysis, about 87% or about 30%: the productive usage of most TCR beta V segments.

On this clone: The target antigen is unknown.

Sequences were obtained from PBMCs. This chain connects TRBV19 to TRBJ1-1; 11 bases agree with TRBD1. The sequence was collected from a female donor in good health and CMV-seronegative. Written as DNA, the CDR3 is TGTGCCAGTAGTGTTATGGGGACAGGGGGCACTGAAGCTTTCTTT. Translated: CASSVMGTGGTEAFF.